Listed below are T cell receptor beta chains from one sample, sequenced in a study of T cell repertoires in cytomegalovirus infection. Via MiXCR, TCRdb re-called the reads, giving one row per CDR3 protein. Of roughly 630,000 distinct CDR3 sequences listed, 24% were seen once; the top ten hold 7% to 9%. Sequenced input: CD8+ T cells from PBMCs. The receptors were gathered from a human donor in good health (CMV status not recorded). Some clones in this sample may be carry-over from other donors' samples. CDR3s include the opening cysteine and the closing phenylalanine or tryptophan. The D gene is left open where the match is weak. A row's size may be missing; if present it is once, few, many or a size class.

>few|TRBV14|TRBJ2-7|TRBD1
CASSQDRVREQYF
TGTGCCAGCAGCCAGGACAGGGTCCGCGAGCAGTACTTC
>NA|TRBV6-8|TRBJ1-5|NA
CASSYRDVGGYSNQPQHF
TGTGCCAGCAGTTATAGGGACGTAGGCGGGTATAGCAATCAGCCCCAGCATTTT
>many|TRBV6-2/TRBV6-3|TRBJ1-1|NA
CASSDGPLDTEAFF
TGTGCCAGCAGTGACGGACCTTTAGACACTGAAGCTTTCTTT
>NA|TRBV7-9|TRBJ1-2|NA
CASGEPGYTF
TGTGCCAGCGGAGAACCCGGCTACACCTTC
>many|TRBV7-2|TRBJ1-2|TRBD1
CASSLLIGGAGGDGYTF
TGTGCCAGCAGCTTACTTATTGGAGGGGCAGGGGGTGATGGCTACACCTTC
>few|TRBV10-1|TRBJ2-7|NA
CASSDGGTYEQYF
TGCGCCAGCAGTGATGGAGGGACCTACGAGCAGTACTTC
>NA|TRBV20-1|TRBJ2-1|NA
CSVWVGNEQFF
TGCAGTGTCTGGGTGGGCAATGAGCAGTTCTTC
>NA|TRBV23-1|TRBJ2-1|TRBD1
CASSRTGTGVCNEQFF
TGCGCCAGCAGCCGAACCGGGACAGGGGTTTGCAATGAGCAGTTCTTC
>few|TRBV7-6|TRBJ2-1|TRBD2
CASSFPNGTSGYNEQFF
TGTGCCAGCAGCTTCCCTAATGGGACTAGCGGGTACAATGAGCAGTTCTTC
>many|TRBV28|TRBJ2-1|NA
CASKISYSNEQFF
TGTGCCAGCAAGATCTCTTATTCGAATGAGCAGTTCTTC
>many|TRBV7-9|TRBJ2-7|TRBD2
CASSSPSGLAVQYF
TGTGCCAGCAGCTCCCCCTCGGGACTAGCGGTGCAGTACTTC
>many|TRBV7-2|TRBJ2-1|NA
CASSSYEAWRGPGDEQFF
TGTGCCAGCAGCTCATACGAAGCTTGGCGGGGCCCAGGGGATGAGCAGTTCTTC
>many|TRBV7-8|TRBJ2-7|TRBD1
CASGQGSTYEQYF
TGTGCCAGCGGACAGGGGTCAACCTACGAGCAGTACTTC
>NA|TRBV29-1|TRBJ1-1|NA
CSVPPDTAPEAFF
TGCAGCGTTCCGCCCGACACCGCACCTGAAGCTTTCTTT